Given below is one T cell receptor beta chain in context. Original analysis: By means of reference gene primer amplification, nucleated cell counts were estimated. The table came from immunoSEQ multiplex PCR; TCRdb's copy has only in-frame clones and leaves some out. The V and J calls and clone size were taken over from that table, and D and trimming were inferred from the DNA. The repertoire holds hundreds of thousands of clones, with 82% as singletons. The data stem from a study of blood T cell repertoires in COVID-19. Across the whole study: Specimens from acute and convalescent COVID-19 originated in the United States, Italy and Spain. PBMCs, B-cell-depleted T cells, or T cells were the source of the cDNA or gDNA that made up the material.

The V end was cut by 4 bases, the J end by 0 bases, with 12 bases between. This CDR3 is built from 15 residues. The V gene's germline CDR1 is SNHLY and CDR2 FYNNEI. This sequence was found in a woman in her fifties or sixties with active or convalescent COVID-19. This chain uses TRBV2 with TRBJ1-2; D not certain. Sample: peripheral blood. The CDR3 coding sequence is TGTGCCAGCAGTGGACACCTTGGTCCTAACTATGGCTACACCTTC. Translation gives CASSGHLGPNYGYTF. The variable domain in full, completed from reference TRBV2 and TRBJ1-2, reads EPEVTQTPSHQVTQMGQEVILRCVPISNHLYFYWYRQILGQKVEFLVSFYNNEISEKSEIFDDQFSVERPDGSNFTLKIRSTKLEDSAMYFCASSGHLGPNYGYTFGSGTRLTVV.